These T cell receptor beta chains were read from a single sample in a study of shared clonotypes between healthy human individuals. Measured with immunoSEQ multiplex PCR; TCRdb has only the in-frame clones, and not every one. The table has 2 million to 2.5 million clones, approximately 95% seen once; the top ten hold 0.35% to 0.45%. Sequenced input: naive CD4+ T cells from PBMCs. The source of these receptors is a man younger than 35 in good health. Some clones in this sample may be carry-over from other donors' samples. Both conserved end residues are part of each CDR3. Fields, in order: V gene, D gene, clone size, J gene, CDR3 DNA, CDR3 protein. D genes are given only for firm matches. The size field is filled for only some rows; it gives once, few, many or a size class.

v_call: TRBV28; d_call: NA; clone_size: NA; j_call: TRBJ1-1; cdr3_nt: TGTGCCAGCAGTCCCCGATTTGGGGGGTCGGCTTTCTTT; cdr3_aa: CASSPRFGGSAFF
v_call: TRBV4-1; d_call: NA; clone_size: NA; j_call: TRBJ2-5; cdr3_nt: TGCGCCAGCGGACGCGCGGGACAGTCCGTGGAGACCCAGTACTTC; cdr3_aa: CASGRAGQSVETQYF
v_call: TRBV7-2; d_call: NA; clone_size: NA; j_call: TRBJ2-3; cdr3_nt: TGTGCCAGCAGCCCCCAGGATGCGAATACGCAGTATTTT; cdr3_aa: CASSPQDANTQYF
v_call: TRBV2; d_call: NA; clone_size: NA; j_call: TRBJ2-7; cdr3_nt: TGTGCCAGCAAGGTGGGGTGGGACCAGCAGTACTTC; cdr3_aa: CASKVGWDQQYF
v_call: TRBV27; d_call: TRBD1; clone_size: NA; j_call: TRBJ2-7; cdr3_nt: TGTGCCAGCGGCGGTAGTAACAGGGGTTGGAACGAGCAGTACTTC; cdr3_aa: CASGGSNRGWNEQYF
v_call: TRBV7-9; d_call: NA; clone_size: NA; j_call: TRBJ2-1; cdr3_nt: TGTGCCTACTCGAAGAACTCCTACAATGAGCAGTTCTTC; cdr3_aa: CAYSKNSYNEQFF
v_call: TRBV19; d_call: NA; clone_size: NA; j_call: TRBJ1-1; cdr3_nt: TGTGCCAGGCCGCAGGGCTCCACTGAAGCTTTCTTT; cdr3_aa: CARPQGSTEAFF
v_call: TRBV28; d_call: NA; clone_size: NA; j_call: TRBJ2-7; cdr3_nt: TGTGCCAGCAGTCCCTGGGACCATGGGGGCTACGAGCAGTACTTC; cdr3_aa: CASSPWDHGGYEQYF
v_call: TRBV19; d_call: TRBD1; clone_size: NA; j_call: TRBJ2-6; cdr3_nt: TGTGCCAGTAGTATACTTCGGCAGGGGGCGCCTGGGGCCAACGTCCTGACTTTC; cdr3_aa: CASSILRQGAPGANVLTF
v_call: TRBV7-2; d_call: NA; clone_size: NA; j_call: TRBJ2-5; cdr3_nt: TGTGCCAGCAGCTCCGGGCAGACCCAGTACTTC; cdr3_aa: CASSSGQTQYF
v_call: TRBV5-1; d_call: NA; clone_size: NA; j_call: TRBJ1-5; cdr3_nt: TGCGCCAGCAGCGCAACGTCCAATCAGCCCCAGCATTTT; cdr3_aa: CASSATSNQPQHF
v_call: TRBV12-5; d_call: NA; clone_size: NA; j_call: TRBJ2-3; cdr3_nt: TGTGCTAGTGGTTTGGTAAGGCAGGGCTTTACAGATACGCAGTATTTT; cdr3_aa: CASGLVRQGFTDTQYF
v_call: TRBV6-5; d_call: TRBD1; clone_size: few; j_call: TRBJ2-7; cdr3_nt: TGTGCCAGCAGTTACGACAGGGGGTCCTACGAGCAGTACTTC; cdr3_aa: CASSYDRGSYEQYF
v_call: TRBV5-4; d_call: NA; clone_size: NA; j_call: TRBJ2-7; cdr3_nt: TGTGCCAGCAGCCCAAGAGGGGGGTTTGTCGAGCAGTACTTC; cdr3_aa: CASSPRGGFVEQYF
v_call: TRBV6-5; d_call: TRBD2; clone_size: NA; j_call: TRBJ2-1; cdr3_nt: TGTGCCAGCAAACTGAATAGCGGGAGGATATATGAGCAGTTCTTC; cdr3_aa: CASKLNSGRIYEQFF
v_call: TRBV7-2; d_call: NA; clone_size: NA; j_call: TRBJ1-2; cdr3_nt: TGTGCCAGCAGCTGGGACGGGGGTAACTATGGCTACACCTTC; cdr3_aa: CASSWDGGNYGYTF
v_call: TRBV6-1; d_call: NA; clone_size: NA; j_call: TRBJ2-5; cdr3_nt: TGTGCCAGCAGTGAATTTGGCAGCGGCCAAGAGACCCAGTACTTC; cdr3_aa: CASSEFGSGQETQYF
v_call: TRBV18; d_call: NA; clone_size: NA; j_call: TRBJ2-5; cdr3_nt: TGTGCCAGCTCACGGGGCCGCCAAGAGACCCAGTACTTC; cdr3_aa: CASSRGRQETQYF
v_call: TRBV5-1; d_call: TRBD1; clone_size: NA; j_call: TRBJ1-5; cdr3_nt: TGCGCCAGCAGCCCCGGACAGGCCCAGCAGCCCCAGCATTTT; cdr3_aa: CASSPGQAQQPQHF
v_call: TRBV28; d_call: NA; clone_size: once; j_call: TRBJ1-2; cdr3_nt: TGTGCCAGCAGCGAAGGAAGAAGCTATGGCTACACCTTC; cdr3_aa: CASSEGRSYGYTF
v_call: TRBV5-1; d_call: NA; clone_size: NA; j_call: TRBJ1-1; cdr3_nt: TGCGCCAGCAGCTTGGGGCGGGACAAGAACACTGAAGCTTTCTTT; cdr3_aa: CASSLGRDKNTEAFF
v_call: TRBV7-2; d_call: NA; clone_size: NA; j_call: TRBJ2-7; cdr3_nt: TGTGCCAGCAGCTTACCGCCAGGCACCGGGGTACACGAGCAGTACTTC; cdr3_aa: CASSLPPGTGVHEQYF
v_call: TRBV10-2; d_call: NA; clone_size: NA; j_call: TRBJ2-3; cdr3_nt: TGCGCCAGCAGTGAATTTCGGGGGGCAAGCACAGATACGCAGTATTTT; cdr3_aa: CASSEFRGASTDTQYF
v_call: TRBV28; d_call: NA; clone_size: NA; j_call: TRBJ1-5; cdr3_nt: TGTGCCAGCAGTTTAGGGGGAGGTAGCAATCAGCCCCAGCATTTT; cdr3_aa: CASSLGGGSNQPQHF
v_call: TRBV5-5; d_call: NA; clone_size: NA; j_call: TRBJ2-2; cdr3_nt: TGTGCCAGCAGCTTGAGGTCTAGTACGAACACCGGGGAGCTGTTTTTT; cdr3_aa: CASSLRSSTNTGELFF
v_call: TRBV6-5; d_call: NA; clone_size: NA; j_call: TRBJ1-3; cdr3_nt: TGTGCCAGCAGTTACGATCGGAGCTCTGGAAACACCATATATTTT; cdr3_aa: CASSYDRSSGNTIYF
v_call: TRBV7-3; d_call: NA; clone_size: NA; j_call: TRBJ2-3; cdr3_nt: TGTGCCAGCAGCTTAATTATGGCGGAATTCGATACGCAGTATTTT; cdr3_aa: CASSLIMAEFDTQYF
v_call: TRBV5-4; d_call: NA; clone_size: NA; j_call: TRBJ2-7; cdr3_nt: TGTGCCAGCAGCCGGCGGGTCGAGGGATGGAACGAGCAGTACTTC; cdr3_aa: CASSRRVEGWNEQYF
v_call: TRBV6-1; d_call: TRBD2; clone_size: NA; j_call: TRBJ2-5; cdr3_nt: TGTGCCAGCACAAAGGGAGGGAGGAGGCAAGAGACCCAGTACTTC; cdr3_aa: CASTKGGRRQETQYF
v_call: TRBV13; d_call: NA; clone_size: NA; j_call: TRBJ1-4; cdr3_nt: TGTGCCAGCAGTGAGGGCGGCCGGTTGGAAAAACTGTTTTTT; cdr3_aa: CASSEGGRLEKLFF
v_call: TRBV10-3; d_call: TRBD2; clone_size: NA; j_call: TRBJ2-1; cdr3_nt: TGTGCCATCAGTGTTACGACTAGCTCCTCCTACAATGAGCAGTTCTTC; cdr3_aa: CAISVTTSSSYNEQFF
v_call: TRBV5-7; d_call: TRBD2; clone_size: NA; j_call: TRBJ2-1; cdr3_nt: TGTGCCAGCAGCTTGCCACTAGCGGGAGGTCATGAGCAGTTCTTC; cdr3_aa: CASSLPLAGGHEQFF
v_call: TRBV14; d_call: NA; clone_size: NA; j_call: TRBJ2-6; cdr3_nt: TGTGCCAGCAGCCAATTAGGGTCTGGGGCCAACGTCCTGACTTTC; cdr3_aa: CASSQLGSGANVLTF
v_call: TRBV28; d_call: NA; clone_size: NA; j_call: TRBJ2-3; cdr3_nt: TGTGCCAGCAGCACAACCCGACAGAGCACAGATACGCAGTATTTT; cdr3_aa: CASSTTRQSTDTQYF
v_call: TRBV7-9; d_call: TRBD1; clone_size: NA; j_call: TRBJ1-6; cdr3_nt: TGTGCCAGCAGCTCGCGACAGGGTAAAAAGGAGGATTCACCCCTCCACTTT; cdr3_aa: CASSSRQGKKEDSPLHF
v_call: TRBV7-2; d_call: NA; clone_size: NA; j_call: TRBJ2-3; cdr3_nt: TGTGCCAGCAGCTTACAACAGGAAGATACGCAGTATTTT; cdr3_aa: CASSLQQEDTQYF
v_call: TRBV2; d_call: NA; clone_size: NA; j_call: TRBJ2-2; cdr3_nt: TGTGCCAGCAGTGAAATATTCGGTTCGACTAGGACTTTAACCGGGGAGCTGTTTTTT; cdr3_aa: CASSEIFGSTRTLTGELFF
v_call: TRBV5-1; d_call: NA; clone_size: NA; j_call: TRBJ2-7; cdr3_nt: TGCGCCAGCAGCGACCCCACTGGGTTCGCTTACGAGCAGTACTTC; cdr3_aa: CASSDPTGFAYEQYF
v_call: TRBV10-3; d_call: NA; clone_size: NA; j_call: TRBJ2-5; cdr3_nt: TGTGCCATCAGTGACCGGGTCCAAGAGACCCAGTACTTC; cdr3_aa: CAISDRVQETQYF
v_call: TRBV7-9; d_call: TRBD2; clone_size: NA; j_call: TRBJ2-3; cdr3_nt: TGTGCCAGCAGCTTGGGGACTAGCCCCCCAGATACGCAGTATTTT; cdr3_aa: CASSLGTSPPDTQYF
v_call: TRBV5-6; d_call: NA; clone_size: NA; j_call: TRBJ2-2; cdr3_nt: TGTGCCAGCATGGACAGCGGAGGGCGCACCGGGGAGCTGTTTTTT; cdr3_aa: CASMDSGGRTGELFF
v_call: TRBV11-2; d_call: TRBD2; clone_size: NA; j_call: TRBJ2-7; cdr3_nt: TGTGCCAGCAGCTTAAAAGCTGGACTAGCGGGCACCCGTTCCTACGAGCAGTACTTC; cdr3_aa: CASSLKAGLAGTRSYEQYF
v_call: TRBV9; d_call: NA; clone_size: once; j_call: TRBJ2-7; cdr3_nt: TGTGCCAGCAGCGCCTTTTACGAGCAGTACTTC; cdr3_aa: CASSAFYEQYF
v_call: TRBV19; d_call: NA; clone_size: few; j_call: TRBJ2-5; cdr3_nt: TGTGCCAGTACACCTACAGGGAGATGGACCCAGTACTTC; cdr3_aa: CASTPTGRWTQYF
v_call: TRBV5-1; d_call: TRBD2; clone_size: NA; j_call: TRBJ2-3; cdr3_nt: TGCGCCAGCAGCTTATTAGCGGGTTCCACAGATACGCAGTATTTT; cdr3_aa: CASSLLAGSTDTQYF
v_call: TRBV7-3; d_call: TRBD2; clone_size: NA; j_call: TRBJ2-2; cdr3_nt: TGTGCCAGCACCCAGTGGGCTAGCGGGAGCGTAACCGGGGAGCTGTTTTTT; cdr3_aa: CASTQWASGSVTGELFF